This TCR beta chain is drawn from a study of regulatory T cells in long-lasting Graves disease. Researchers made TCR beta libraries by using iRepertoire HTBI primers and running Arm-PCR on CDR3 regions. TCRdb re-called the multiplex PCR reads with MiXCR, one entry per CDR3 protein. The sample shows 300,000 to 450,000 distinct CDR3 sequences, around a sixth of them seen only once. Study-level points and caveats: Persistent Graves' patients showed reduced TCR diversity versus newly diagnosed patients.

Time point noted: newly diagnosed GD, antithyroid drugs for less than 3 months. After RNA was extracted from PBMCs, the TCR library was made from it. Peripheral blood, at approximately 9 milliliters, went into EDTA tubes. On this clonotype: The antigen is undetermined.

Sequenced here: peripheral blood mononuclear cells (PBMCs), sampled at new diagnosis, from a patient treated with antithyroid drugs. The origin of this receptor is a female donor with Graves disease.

The CDR3 loop reads CATSDFQKTGEPQYF. In DNA, the CDR3 is TGTGCCACCAGTGATTTTCAAAAGACAGGGGAGCCGCAGTATTTT. V usage is TRBV24-1 and J usage is TRBJ2-3, with 8 nucleotides matching TRBD1. In germline, CDR1 is KGHDR, CDR2 SFDVKD. The length of the CDR3 is 15 residues. V shed 1 base and J 10 bases; nucleotides not matched to a gene: 9.